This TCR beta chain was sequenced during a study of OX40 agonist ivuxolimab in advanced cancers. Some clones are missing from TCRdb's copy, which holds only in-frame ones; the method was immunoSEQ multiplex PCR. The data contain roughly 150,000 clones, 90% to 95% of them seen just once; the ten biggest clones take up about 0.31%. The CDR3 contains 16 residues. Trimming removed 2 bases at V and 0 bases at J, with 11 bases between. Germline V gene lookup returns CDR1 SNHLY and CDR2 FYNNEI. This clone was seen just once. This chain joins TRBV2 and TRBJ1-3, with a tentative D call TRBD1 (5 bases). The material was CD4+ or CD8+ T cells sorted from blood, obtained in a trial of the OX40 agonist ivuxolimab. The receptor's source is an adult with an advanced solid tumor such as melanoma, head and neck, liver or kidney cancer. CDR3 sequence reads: CASSEWGSLSGNTIYF. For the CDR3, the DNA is TGTGCCAGCAGTGAATGGGGCTCCCTCTCTGGAAACACCATATATTTT.